These 31 T cell receptor beta chains were all obtained from the same sample, sequenced in a study of blood T cell repertoires in COVID-19. Method: immunoSEQ multiplex PCR; TCRdb's copy keeps in-frame clones and lacks some. Of about 170,000 clones listed, around 82% are singletons. The sequenced sample was peripheral blood. Receptor source: a man aged 55 to 70 who had recovered from COVID-19.

There are a few counts of this clone. This chain connects TRBV5-4 to TRBJ2-1; a possible D gene is TRBD2 (5 bases). CDR3 size: 16 residues. CDR1 is SGHNT, CDR2 YYREEE, per germline (reference sequence). Trimming removed 0 bases from V and 8 bases from J, with 18 bases in between. For the CDR3, the DNA is TGTGCCAGCAGCTTGGCGTGGCCTAGCACCCGCTATGAGCAGTTCTTC. Its translation is CASSLAWPSTRYEQFF.

This chain links TRBV6-5 with TRBJ2-3; perhaps TRBD2 as D (5 bases). CDR1 and CDR2 (germline): MNHEY, SVGAGI. This CDR3 is built from 14 residues. V lost 8 bases and J lost 1, with 13 bases in between. The CDR3, as DNA: TGTGCCAGCGGGTTGAGGGTTGGCACAGATACGCAGTATTTT. Protein: CASGLRVGTDTQYF.

This chain uses TRBV9 with TRBJ2-2, with D possibly being TRBD1 (5 bases). V was pared by 7 bases and J by 1 base, with 8 bases between. CDR1 and CDR2 (germline): SGDLS, YYNGEE. The CDR3 loop spans 13 amino acids. CDR3 protein: CASERGNTGELFF. CDR3 in DNA: TGTGCCAGCGAAAGGGGGAACACCGGGGAGCTGTTTTTT.

The V call is TRBV12-3 or TRBV12-4, the J call TRBJ2-3; D gene unclear. The CDR3 is 12 amino acids. V gave up 4 bases and J gave up 4 bases, with 6 bases separating them. CDR3 region: CASSSQADTQYF. The CDR3, as DNA: TGTGCCAGCAGTTCTCAGGCAGATACGCAGTATTTT.

This clone was counted a few times. The CDR3 DNA sequence: TGTGCCAGCAGCCCCTATCGGGACAGCTATGAAAAACTGTTTTTT. Translation: CASSPYRDSYEKLFF. The chain is built from TRBV2 and TRBJ1-4, with 7 bases that match TRBD1. This CDR3 is 15 amino acids long. Germline lookup yields CDR1 SNHLY and CDR2 FYNNEI. Trimming at V came to 6 bases and at J to 6 bases, leaving 10 bases not matched to a gene.

J is TRBJ1-2 and V is TRBV29-1; D not resolved. Trimming removed 6 bases from V and 1 base from J, with 12 bases in between. CDR3 length: 13 residues. Germline CDR1 is SQVTM and CDR2 is ANQGSEA. The CDR3 region has the DNA TGCAGCGTGGCCGGGGTTTTTAACTATGGCTACACCTTC. Residues: CSVAGVFNYGYTF.

This chain joins TRBV11-2 and TRBJ2-7; D not resolved. The germline V and J ends were trimmed by 2 bases and 2 bases, with 13 bases remaining between them. The CDR3 is 15 residues long. The germline V gene encodes CDR1 SGHAT and CDR2 FQNNGV. CDR3 amino acids: CASSLSRVLTYEQYF. The CDR3 DNA is TGTGCCAGCAGCTTAAGTCGAGTCTTGACCTACGAGCAGTACTTC. Drawing the rest from reference TRBV11-2 and TRBJ2-7, the complete variable domain is EAGVAQSPRYKIIEKRQSVAFWCNPISGHATLYWYQQILGQGPKLLIQFQNNGVVDDSQLPKDRFSAERLKGVDSTLKIQPAKLEDSAVYLCASSLSRVLTYEQYFGPGTRLTVT.

The rearrangement links TRBV18 to TRBJ1-1; TRBD1 aligns across 7 bases. The CDR3 is 14 amino acids. The ends lost 4 bases at V and 0 bases at J; junction bases unmatched: 2. CDR1 and CDR2 (germline): KGHSH, LQKENI. The CDR3 coding sequence is TGTGCCAGCTCACAACAGGGGATGAACACTGAAGCTTTCTTT. It is translated as CASSQQGMNTEAFF.

This clone occurred once. This sequence joins TRBV7-3 and TRBJ2-1, with 7 bases lining up with TRBD2. Germline CDR1 reads SGHTA; CDR2 reads FQGTGA. With 5 bases clipped from V and 8 bases from J, the junction kept 18 bases outside the gene matches. This CDR3 is built from 17 residues. The DNA of the CDR3 is TGTGCCAGCAGCCCCGGACTAGTCTCGGTGGGGGGGGATGAGCAGTTCTTC. Encoded protein: CASSPGLVSVGGDEQFF.

The chain combines TRBV9 with TRBJ1-2; the match to TRBD1 covers 7 bases. With V trimmed by 5 bases and J by 8 bases, 9 bases remained unmatched. The germline V gene has CDR1 SGDLS and CDR2 YYNGEE. CDR3 size: 13 residues. CDR3: CASSNNRGSGYTF. The CDR3 DNA reads as TGTGCCAGCAGTAATAACAGGGGAAGCGGCTACACCTTC.

The chain employs TRBV7-9 and TRBJ1-2; 9 bases fit TRBD1. Trimming at V came to 4 bases and at J to 2 bases, leaving 8 bases not matched to a gene. Germline V gene data show CDR1 as SEHNR and CDR2 as FQNEAQ (reference sequence). This CDR3 has 16 residues. The CDR3 DNA follows: TGTGCCAGCAGCTCCGGGGACAGGGCAATCAACTATGGCTACACCTTC. Its translation: CASSSGDRAINYGYTF.

This chain's CDR3 is CASSALTGAYYEQYF. The CDR3 nucleotides are TGTGCCAGTAGTGCCCTGACAGGGGCCTACTACGAGCAGTACTTC. J is TRBJ2-7 and V is TRBV19; 8 nucleotides match TRBD1. The germline V gene encodes CDR1 LNHDA and CDR2 SQIVND (reference sequence). V trimming: 5 bases; J trimming: 3 bases; junction bases outside the gene matches: 9. The CDR3 length is 15 residues.

The genes are TRBV6-5 and TRBJ1-1; D remains ambiguous. Germline loops: CDR1 MNHEY, CDR2 SVGAGI. V was pared by 5 bases and J by 4 bases, with 8 bases between. The CDR3 totals 12 residues. The CDR3 is CASSPLGTEAFF. CDR3 sequence (DNA): TGTGCCAGCAGTCCTCTAGGCACTGAAGCTTTCTTT.

This clone showed up just once. The V gene is TRBV5-1, the J gene TRBJ1-5; D is possibly TRBD1 (6 bases). This CDR3 region has 14 residues. V gave up 1 base and J gave up 5 bases, with 10 bases separating them. The germline CDR1 and CDR2 sequences are SGHRS and YFSETQ. The CDR3 bases are TGCGCCAGCAGCTTGTGGGGGGGCGATCAGCCCCAGCATTTT. Protein product: CASSLWGGDQPQHF.

The chain employs TRBV2 and TRBJ2-1; no definite D call. The V and J ends lost 6 bases and 8 bases respectively, with 26 bases between them. Germline lookup yields CDR1 SNHLY and CDR2 FYNNEI. This CDR3 has 17 amino acids. The CDR3 region has the DNA TGTGCCAGCAGCAGAGAAACTTTTGACACCCCCTCCGATGAGCAGTTCTTC. This sequence encodes CASSRETFDTPSDEQFF. Based on the CDR3 plus reference TRBV2 and TRBJ2-1, the full variable domain is EPEVTQTPSHQVTQMGQEVILRCVPISNHLYFYWYRQILGQKVEFLVSFYNNEISEKSEIFDDQFSVERPDGSNFTLKIRSTKLEDSAMYFCASSRETFDTPSDEQFFGPGTRLTVL.

The chain employs TRBV5-4 and TRBJ2-7; 14 nucleotides agree with TRBD2. The CDR3 runs to 18 residues. With V trimmed by 0 bases and J by 0 bases, 5 bases remained unmatched. The germline CDR1 and CDR2 sequences are SGHNT and YYREEE (reference sequence). The CDR3 nucleotides are TGTGCCAGCAGCTTGGGACTAGCGGGGGGGCTGAGCTCCTACGAGCAGTACTTC. Its translation: CASSLGLAGGLSSYEQYF.

This chain connects TRBV11-2 to TRBJ1-1, with a tentative D call TRBD1 (6 bases). The CDR3 length is 12 residues. Germline loops: CDR1 SGHAT, CDR2 FQNNGV. The germline V and J ends were trimmed by 4 bases and 7 bases, with 10 bases remaining between them. CDR3 region: CASSSEGGEAFF. The CDR3 DNA is TGTGCCAGCAGCTCCGAAGGGGGTGAAGCTTTCTTT.

This chain joins TRBV5-3 and TRBJ2-7, with D maybe TRBD2 (5 bases). TRBV5-3 is given ORF status, its function remaining uncertain. The ends were cut back, 9 bases at V and 1 base at J, with 23 bases in the middle. The CDR3 extends over 16 amino acids. In DNA, the CDR3 is TGTGCCACCCCCTCGAAGGCGAGGGAAACTTCCTACGAGCAGTACTTC. It translates to CATPSKARETSYEQYF.

The DNA for the CDR3 is TGTGCCTGGAGCACCGCGGGGTACAATGAGCAGTTCTTC. This sequence encodes CAWSTAGYNEQFF. The chain employs TRBV30 and TRBJ2-1; possible D gene TRBD2, 6 bases. V dropped 3 bases and J dropped 4 bases, with 10 bases sitting between them. Germline V lookup: CDR1 GTSNPN, CDR2 SVGIG (reference sequence). This CDR3 has 13 amino acids.

The V and J genes are TRBV19 and TRBJ2-5; weak D call: TRBD1 (5 bases). Germline loops: CDR1 LNHDA, CDR2 SQIVND (reference sequence). V lost 2 bases and J 4 bases, leaving 14 bases between the germline ends. The CDR3 spans 15 residues. The CDR3 nucleotides read TGTGCCAGTAGTATAATTTCAGGGTCAGGAGAGACCCAGTACTTC. It specifies CASSIISGSGETQYF.

The chain couples TRBV5-1 to TRBJ2-7, with 11 bases that match TRBD2. Germline V lookup: CDR1 SGHRS, CDR2 YFSETQ. V lost 5 bases to trimming and J lost 3 bases; unmatched junction nucleotides: 7. This CDR3 region has 15 residues. This CDR3 is CASRTSGDSIYEQYF. For the CDR3, the DNA is TGCGCCAGCAGGACTAGCGGGGATTCCATCTACGAGCAGTACTTC.

The V gene is TRBV5-4, the J gene TRBJ2-5; 7 bases map to TRBD2. V lost 2 bases, J lost 1 base, and 11 bases stayed unmatched. Germline CDR1 reads SGHNT; CDR2 reads YYREEE (reference sequence). The CDR3 spans 17 residues. Here the CDR3 DNA reads TGTGCCAGCAGCTTCCACCCAGGGCTAGCGGTCCAAGAGACCCAGTACTTC. Translation: CASSFHPGLAVQETQYF.

The chain has TRBV6-5 and TRBJ2-2; the match to TRBD1 covers 8 bases. Unmatched junction bases numbered 12, after V lost 8 bases and J lost 7 bases. The CDR3 consists of 15 residues. Germline V gene sequence: CDR1 MNHEY, CDR2 SVGAGI. The CDR3 here is CASRGQGVNVGELFF. CDR3 bases: TGTGCCAGCCGCGGACAGGGTGTTAACGTCGGGGAGCTGTTTTTT.

The V gene is TRBV19, the J gene TRBJ1-5; possible D gene TRBD1, 5 bases. CDR3 size: 14 residues. CDR1 and CDR2 (germline): LNHDA, SQIVND (reference sequence). Trimming took off 6 bases at V and 7 bases at J, with 16 bases between the two ends. The CDR3 region has the DNA TGTGCCAGTAGCCAAATGGGGGGAGGCCAGCCCCAGCATTTT. This sequence encodes CASSQMGGGQPQHF.

V is TRBV19 and J is TRBJ2-7, with TRBD1 matching 7 bases. Trimming at V came to 5 bases and at J to 1 base, leaving 8 bases not matched to a gene. The CDR3 sequence is 15 residues long. The V gene's germline CDR1 is LNHDA and CDR2 SQIVND (reference sequence). The CDR3 protein is CASSPQRQGSYEQYF. The CDR3, as DNA: TGTGCCAGTAGTCCACAACGACAGGGTTCCTACGAGCAGTACTTC.

This chain connects TRBV27 to TRBJ2-7; TRBD2 aligns across 12 bases. The V and J ends lost 8 bases and 3 bases, in that order; junction bases with no gene match: 5. Germline CDR1 MNHEY, CDR2 SMNVEV (reference sequence). The CDR3 sequence is 14 residues long. CDR3 protein: CASGTSGPHYEQYF. CDR3 nucleotide sequence: TGTGCCAGCGGGACTAGCGGGCCTCACTACGAGCAGTACTTC.

This clone came up a few times. The V gene is TRBV7-3, the J gene TRBJ2-3; 8 bases match TRBD1. The CDR3 runs to 15 residues. From germline, CDR1 is SGHTA and CDR2 FQGTGA. V gave up 5 bases and J gave up 1 base; unmatched junction bases: 5. This CDR3 reads CASSQQGVGTDTQYF. The CDR3 region has the DNA TGTGCCAGCAGCCAACAGGGGGTGGGCACAGATACGCAGTATTTT. Looking up the rest from reference TRBV7-3 and TRBJ2-3 gives the full variable domain: GAGVSQTPSNKVTEKGKYVELRCDPISGHTALYWYRQSLGQGPEFLIYFQGTGAADDSGLPNDRFFAVRPEGSVSTLKIQRTERGDSAVYLCASSQQGVGTDTQYFGPGTRLTVL.

The rearrangement uses TRBV20-1 and TRBJ2-7; tentatively, D is TRBD2 (5 bases). The CDR3 sequence is 11 residues long. V was pared by 6 bases and J by 4 bases, with 10 bases between. Germline CDR1 DFQATT, CDR2 SNEGSKA (reference sequence). Here the CDR3 reads CSATNLYEQYF. DNA of the CDR3: TGCAGTGCGACTAACCTTTACGAGCAGTACTTC.

Turning to this clone: One end of the junction is discordant with germline, which a read error may explain. This chain links TRBV7-7 with TRBJ2-2, with 11 bases that match TRBD1. The CDR3 length is 15 residues. The V gene's germline CDR1 is SSHAT and CDR2 FNYEAQ (reference sequence). The CDR3 coding sequence is TGTGCTAGCAGCCCTAGGGACAGGGGGACCGGGGAGCTGTTTTTT. Its translation: CASSPRDRGTGELFF. Variable domain in full (rest from reference TRBV7-7 and TRBJ2-2): GAGVSQSPRYKVTKRGQDVTLRCDPISSHATLYWYQQALGQGPEFLTYFNYEAQPDKSGLPSDRFSAERPEGSISTLTIQRTEQRDSAMYRCASSPRDRGTGELFFGEGSRLTVL.

The chain joins TRBV2 to TRBJ2-2, with a tentative D call TRBD2 (5 bases). Germline lookup yields CDR1 SNHLY and CDR2 FYNNEI. The CDR3 contains 15 residues. Trimming shortened V by 7 bases and J by 2 bases, and 14 bases separated the two germline ends. DNA of the CDR3: TGTGCCAGCAAGGTCGGAAGGACTAACACCGGGGAGCTGTTTTTT. Protein sequence: CASKVGRTNTGELFF.

The chain couples TRBV5-1 to TRBJ2-3; TRBD2 aligns across 11 bases. With 0 bases clipped from V and 0 bases from J, the junction kept 0 bases outside the gene matches. The CDR3 sequence is 16 residues long. Per germline, CDR1 SGHRS and CDR2 YFSETQ. As DNA, the CDR3 is TGCGCCAGCAGCTTGGGACTAGCGGGGAGCACAGATACGCAGTATTTT. It encodes CASSLGLAGSTDTQYF.